The 15 T cell receptor beta chains in this list originate from one sample, sequenced in a study of shared clonotypes between healthy human individuals. Libraries were prepared by immunoSEQ multiplex PCR; TCRdb keeps only in-frame clonotypes and omits some of them. The data hold about half a million clones, with 60% to 85% observed a single time. The sample consisted of PBMCs. The source is a woman in her 40s in good health. Some clones in this sample may be carry-over from other donors' samples.

The chain couples TRBV5-5 to TRBJ2-7, with 10 bases lining up with TRBD1. CDR1 is SGHKS, CDR2 YYEKEE, per germline (reference sequence). This CDR3 region has 15 residues. V shed 0 bases, J shed 2 bases, and the junction held 2 bases outside the gene matches. The CDR3 loop is CASSLGQGAAYEQYF. In DNA, the CDR3 is TGTGCCAGCAGCTTGGGACAGGGGGCCGCCTACGAGCAGTACTTC.

This clone was picked up a small number of times. A read error may produce the germline difference seen at one junction end. This chain uses TRBV10-3 with TRBJ2-1, with 7 bases that match TRBD2. The CDR3 runs to 15 residues. Germline lookup yields CDR1 ENHRY and CDR2 SYGVKD. Written as DNA, the CDR3 is TGTGCCATCAGTGAGTCGACGCTTACTAGCGCCCCGCGGGTCTTC. Translation gives CAISESTLTSAPRVF.

This chain links TRBV9 with TRBJ2-1; D perhaps matches TRBD2 (6 bases). V was cut by 0 bases and J by 0 bases, with 16 bases left in between. Germline CDR1 and CDR2: SGDLS and YYNGEE. The CDR3 is made up of 18 amino acids. This CDR3 reads CASSVELGLRSSYNEQFF. In DNA form, the CDR3 reads TGTGCCAGCAGCGTAGAGTTGGGACTCCGGAGCTCCTACAATGAGCAGTTCTTC.

On this clone: Other DNA sequences in this specimen translate into the identical CDR3. This chain links TRBV9 with TRBJ2-3; D is uncertain. The CDR3 consists of 14 residues. V lost 0 bases and J 0 bases, leaving 5 bases between the germline ends. Germline CDR1 is SGDLS and CDR2 is YYNGEE. The CDR3 nucleotides are TGTGCCAGCAGCGTAGGCCTTAGCACAGATACGCAGTATTTT. It translates to CASSVGLSTDTQYF.

This chain uses TRBV2 with TRBJ2-7; TRBD1 matches at 7 bases. Germline V lookup: CDR1 SNHLY, CDR2 FYNNEI. The ends lost 0 bases at V and 2 bases at J; junction bases unmatched: 4. There are 15 residues in the CDR3. CDR3 amino acids: CASSEAGTETYEQYF. The CDR3 nucleotides are TGTGCCAGCAGTGAAGCCGGGACAGAGACCTACGAGCAGTACTTC.

A few counts support this clone. The gene calls are TRBV6-4 and TRBJ2-2; TRBD1 is a possible D gene (5 bases). The V gene's germline CDR1 is MRHNA and CDR2 SNTAGT. Trimming stripped 6 bases from V and 0 bases from J, with 11 bases between. The CDR3 length is 15 residues. The CDR3 nucleotides are TGTGCCAGCAGGCCAAGACAGACGAACACCGGGGAGCTGTTTTTT. Protein: CASRPRQTNTGELFF.

This clone was detected a few times. The V and J genes are TRBV7-8 and TRBJ2-1; D perhaps matches TRBD1 (6 bases). V lost 5 bases and J lost 9, with 14 bases in between. Germline CDR1 and CDR2: SGHVS and FQNEAQ. The CDR3 covers 13 residues. The CDR3 loop is CASSRTVHGEQFF. The CDR3 coding sequence is TGTGCCAGCAGCCGGACAGTCCATGGTGAGCAGTTCTTC.

The rearrangement joins TRBV2 to TRBJ2-3; D ambiguous. V lost 6 bases, J lost 2 bases, and 18 bases lay in between. Germline-derived CDR1 and CDR2 are SNHLY and FYNNEI. There are 16 residues in the CDR3. CDR3 in amino acids: CASSETGPTATDTQYF. Written as DNA, the CDR3 is TGTGCCAGCAGCGAAACCGGGCCCACGGCCACAGATACGCAGTATTTT.

The chain uses TRBV7-3 and TRBJ2-7, with D unresolved. The CDR3 is made up of 18 amino acids. Germline CDR1 is SGHTA and CDR2 is FQGTGA. Trimming took 5 bases from V and 0 from J, leaving 23 bases between them. CDR3 DNA sequence: TGTGCCAGCAGCCATATTGTAGGAAAAATCTGTGACTCCTACGAGCAGTACTTC. As protein: CASSHIVGKICDSYEQYF.

The V call is TRBV25-1, the J call TRBJ2-5; a weak D match, TRBD2 (5 bases). CDR3 length equals 13 residues. The V end was cut by 2 bases, the J end by 5 bases, with 9 bases between. The germline gives CDR1 MGHDK, CDR2 SYGVNS. CDR3 DNA sequence: TGTGCCAGCAGTGAACCCGGGATGGAGACCCAGTACTTC. Its protein product is CASSEPGMETQYF.

This chain joins TRBV18 and TRBJ2-7, with 13 bases lining up with TRBD2. CDR3 size: 15 residues. The J segment lost 1 base and the V segment lost 3 bases, leaving 0 bases of the junction unmatched. Germline V gene lookup returns CDR1 KGHSH and CDR2 LQKENI. DNA of the CDR3: TGTGCCAGCTCACCGACTAGCGGGAGGTCCTACGAGCAGTACTTC. Amino acid sequence: CASSPTSGRSYEQYF. The complete variable domain, with remaining parts taken from reference TRBV18 and TRBJ2-7, reads NAGVMQNPRHLVRRRGQEARLRCSPMKGHSHVYWYRQLPEEGLKFMVYLQKENIIDESGMPKERFSAEFPKEGPSILRIQQVVRGDSAAYFCASSPTSGRSYEQYFGPGTRLTVT.

Here the CDR3 DNA reads TGTGCCAGCAGCCCCGGGACTAGCGGGAGGTACCAAGAGACCCAGTACTTC. It specifies CASSPGTSGRYQETQYF. The rearrangement joins TRBV7-2 to TRBJ2-5; 15 bases are shared with TRBD2. The V segment lost 5 bases and the J segment 0 bases; nucleotides outside the gene matches: 4. The germline gives CDR1 SGHTA, CDR2 FQGNSA. The CDR3 is 17 amino acids.

The chain combines TRBV28 with TRBJ2-3; 8 nucleotides align to TRBD1. This CDR3 spans 18 amino acids. Per the germline V gene, CDR1 is MDHEN and CDR2 is SYDVKM. V was clipped by 2 bases and J by 5 bases; unmatched bases: 15. CDR3 region: CASSLPILGGQVQDTQYF. The CDR3 nucleotides read TGTGCCAGCAGTTTACCGATCCTCGGGGGACAGGTTCAAGATACGCAGTATTTT. The full variable domain, in which reference TRBV28 and TRBJ2-3 provide the parts outside the CDR3, is DVKVTQSSRYLVKRTGEKVFLECVQDMDHENMFWYRQDPGLGLRLIYFSYDVKMKEKGDIPEGYSVSREKKERFSLILESASTNQTSMYLCASSLPILGGQVQDTQYFGPGTRLTVL.

The rearrangement links TRBV29-1 to TRBJ2-7, with a weak D call TRBD2 (5 bases). The V gene lost 3 bases and the J gene lost 3 bases, with 12 bases spanning the gap. CDR1 is SQVTM, CDR2 ANQGSEA, per germline. The CDR3 is made up of 13 amino acids. The DNA for the CDR3 is TGCAGCGTTGAGGGCTCCGGGGTCTACGAGCAGTACTTC. Its protein is CSVEGSGVYEQYF.

This chain uses TRBV7-8 with TRBJ2-1; the match to TRBD2 covers 9 bases. The CDR3 totals 14 residues. The V segment lost 5 bases and the J segment 8 bases; nucleotides outside the gene matches: 7. From germline, CDR1 is SGHVS and CDR2 FQNEAQ. CDR3 DNA sequence: TGTGCCAGCAGCCCAGGGACTAGCCGGTATGAGCAGTTCTTC. Translating gives CASSPGTSRYEQFF.